This passage covers 28 T cell receptor beta chains from one sample sequenced in a study of T cell changes during pregnancy in multiple sclerosis. Measured with immunoSEQ multiplex PCR; TCRdb has only the in-frame clones, and not every one. Counted here are 30,000 to 35,000 clones, roughly 90% occurring once; the ten biggest clones make up roughly 0.42%. Sequencing was performed on CD4+ T cells from peripheral blood mononuclear cells, taken in the second trimester of pregnancy. Receptors originate from a female donor in good health, enrolled as a control in a pregnancy study.

The rearrangement links TRBV5-5 to TRBJ2-7; unclear D gene. Germline V CDR1 and CDR2: SGHKS, YYEKEE (reference sequence). The V end lost 1 base, the J end lost 0 bases, and 5 bases lay between the germline ends. The CDR3 consists of 13 residues. As DNA, the CDR3 is TGTGCCAGCAGCTTGCAGGACTCCTACGAGCAGTACTTC. Encoded protein: CASSLQDSYEQYF.

The rearrangement joins TRBV27 to TRBJ1-6; D uncertain. Germline V gene lookup returns CDR1 MNHEY and CDR2 SMNVEV (reference sequence). The CDR3 sequence is 14 residues long. V lost 1 base and J lost 8, with 9 bases in between. The DNA for the CDR3 is TGTGCCAGCAGTTTATTCCCCCGAGATTCACCCCTCCACTTT. It yields the protein CASSLFPRDSPLHF.

A single count supports this clone. The rearrangement links TRBV6-5 to TRBJ2-6; D might be TRBD1 (5 bases). CDR1 MNHEY and CDR2 SVGAGI come from the germline V gene. The CDR3 has 14 residues. The ends were cut back, 6 bases at V and 0 bases at J, with 6 bases in the middle. CDR3 in DNA: TGTGCCAGCAGGACAGTCTCTGGGGCCAACGTCCTGACTTTC. Translated: CASRTVSGANVLTF.

CDR3 amino acids: CASRSGSVSYEQYF. The CDR3 nucleotides are TGTGCCAGCAGGAGTGGGAGCGTCTCCTACGAGCAGTACTTC. This sequence joins TRBV6-1 and TRBJ2-7; TRBD2 is a possible D gene (5 bases). Trimming cost V 6 bases and J 0 bases, with 12 bases left between them. Germline V gene sequence: CDR1 MNHNS, CDR2 SASEGT. This CDR3 region has 14 residues.

The chain couples TRBV10-2 to TRBJ2-3; D might be TRBD2 (6 bases). The CDR3 sequence is 16 residues long. Germline CDR1 is WSHSY and CDR2 is SAAADI. The V and J ends lost 6 bases and 0 bases respectively, with 16 bases between them. The CDR3 loop reads CASSERRGLSTDTQYF. In DNA form, the CDR3 reads TGCGCCAGCAGCGAGAGGCGGGGCCTGAGCACAGATACGCAGTATTTT.

The chain links TRBV29-1 to TRBJ2-1; 10 bases line up with TRBD2. The CDR3 runs 13 residues. Germline trimming cut 5 bases from V and 7 bases from J; bases unmatched to any gene: 5. CDR1 and CDR2 from the germline V gene are SQVTM and ANQGSEA. CDR3 DNA sequence: TGCAGCGTTTTAGCGGGAGGCACTAATGAGCAGTTCTTC. Protein sequence: CSVLAGGTNEQFF.

The gene calls are TRBV7-8 and TRBJ1-5; TRBD1 matches at 7 bases. Germline lookup yields CDR1 SGHVS and CDR2 FQNEAQ. The V segment lost 5 bases and the J segment 7 bases; nucleotides outside the gene matches: 11. CDR3 length equals 15 residues. The CDR3 region is CASSDRGGRGQPQHF. The CDR3 DNA is TGTGCCAGCAGCGACCGAGGGGGCAGAGGACAGCCCCAGCATTTT.

The genes are TRBV5-1 and TRBJ2-2; D may be TRBD1 (6 bases). This CDR3 contains 15 residues. The germline CDR1 and CDR2 sequences are SGHRS and YFSETQ. The V and J ends lost 4 bases and 5 bases respectively, with 15 bases between them. The CDR3 sequence is CASSTDSVRTGELFF. Here the CDR3 DNA reads TGCGCCAGCAGCACGGACAGTGTACGGACCGGGGAGCTGTTTTTT. The full variable domain, in which reference TRBV5-1 and TRBJ2-2 provide the parts outside the CDR3, is KAGVTQTPRYLIKTRGQQVTLSCSPISGHRSVSWYQQTPGQGLQFLFEYFSETQRNKGNFPGRFSGRQFSNSRSEMNVSTLELGDSALYLCASSTDSVRTGELFFGEGSRLTVL.

The chain links TRBV27 to TRBJ1-3, with D perhaps TRBD1 (5 bases). Trimming took off 5 bases at V and 0 bases at J, with 14 bases between the two ends. Germline assignment: CDR1 MNHEY and CDR2 SMNVEV (reference sequence). The CDR3 is made up of 16 amino acids. The CDR3 region is CASSRDSGFSGNTIYF. The CDR3 DNA follows: TGTGCCAGCAGTCGAGACAGTGGTTTCTCTGGAAACACCATATATTTT.

The CDR3 reads CASSADRQGLTGANVLTF. The CDR3 nucleotides are TGTGCCAGCAGCGCAGATCGACAGGGGCTGACGGGGGCCAACGTCCTGACTTTC. The chain carries TRBV7-9 and TRBJ2-6; TRBD1 matches 8 bases. V lost 5 bases and J lost 4; bases outside the gene matches: 13. This CDR3 is 18 amino acids long. The germline V gene has CDR1 SEHNR and CDR2 FQNEAQ (reference sequence).

This chain uses TRBV5-5 with TRBJ2-5, with 8 bases aligning to TRBD2. Germline V CDR1 and CDR2: SGHKS, YYEKEE (reference sequence). CDR3 length: 15 amino acids. V lost 0 bases, J lost 5 bases, and 6 bases stayed unmatched. CDR3 region: CASSLESGGWETQYF. CDR3 in DNA: TGTGCCAGCAGCTTGGAAAGCGGGGGCTGGGAGACCCAGTACTTC.

The CDR3 DNA sequence: TGCGCCAGCAGCGCGGGGGGAGGGCGGGGGAGCACAGATACGCAGTATTTT. Residues: CASSAGGGRGSTDTQYF. The gene calls are TRBV5-1 and TRBJ2-3; TRBD2 matches at 8 bases. Germline assignment: CDR1 SGHRS and CDR2 YFSETQ. V shed 4 bases and J 0 bases; nucleotides not matched to a gene: 10. This CDR3 is 17 amino acids long.

The CDR3 coding sequence is TGCGCCAGCACCCTTTACGGGGAGAACACTGAAGCTTTCTTT. This encodes CASTLYGENTEAFF. The gene calls are TRBV5-1 and TRBJ1-1; D unresolved. This CDR3 comprises 14 residues. From germline, CDR1 is SGHRS and CDR2 YFSETQ. Trimming removed 6 bases at V and 1 base at J, with 13 bases between.

The chain uses TRBV11-2 and TRBJ1-4; D ambiguous. CDR3 size: 11 residues. CDR1 is SGHAT and CDR2 is FQNNGV in the germline V gene. Trimming left V 3 bases short and J 7 bases short, with 3 bases between. CDR3 protein: CASSFREKLFF. CDR3 bases: TGTGCCAGCAGCTTCCGTGAAAAACTGTTTTTT.

DNA of the CDR3: TGTGCCAGTAGGGACAGCCGAACAACTAATGAAAAACTGTTTTTT. Protein product: CASRDSRTTNEKLFF. V usage is TRBV19 and J usage is TRBJ1-4; D is possibly TRBD1 (6 bases). Per germline, CDR1 LNHDA and CDR2 SQIVND (reference sequence). CDR3 length: 15 residues. V lost 6 bases, J lost 0 bases, and 11 bases lay in between.

This chain connects TRBV2 to TRBJ2-2; the match to TRBD1 covers 11 bases. This CDR3 is 15 amino acids long. V trimming: 6 bases; J trimming: 6 bases; junction bases outside the gene matches: 6. Germline CDR1 reads SNHLY; CDR2 reads FYNNEI. The CDR3 bases are TGTGCCAGCAGACACCCGGGACAGGGGGCCGGGGAGCTGTTTTTT. This encodes CASRHPGQGAGELFF.

Here the CDR3 reads CASSPTAGAQSYGYTF. CDR3 DNA: TGTGCCAGCAGCCCCACCGCGGGGGCGCAGAGCTATGGCTACACCTTC. The chain has TRBV7-9 and TRBJ1-2, with D possibly being TRBD1 (6 bases). The germline V and J ends were trimmed by 5 bases and 4 bases, with 20 bases remaining between them. CDR1 SEHNR and CDR2 FQNEAQ come from the germline V gene (reference sequence). CDR3 size: 16 residues.

Only one count was recorded for this clone. This chain uses TRBV5-6 with TRBJ1-1; tentative D call: TRBD1 (5 bases). From germline, CDR1 is SGHDT and CDR2 YYEEEE. Between the trimmed V and J ends, which lost 4 bases and 5 bases, there was a span of 18 bases. The CDR3 covers 15 residues. The CDR3 nucleotides read TGTGCCAGCAGCGATCAGACAGTGTCAGGAACTGAAGCTTTCTTT. Protein product: CASSDQTVSGTEAFF.

The sample holds one count of this clone. The V and J genes are TRBV15 and TRBJ2-5; TRBD2 matches at 7 bases. Trimming at V came to 1 base and at J to 5 bases, leaving 10 bases not matched to a gene. The germline V gene has CDR1 LNHNV and CDR2 YYDKDF (reference sequence). The CDR3 runs to 16 residues. CDR3 sequence: CATSRVPWVGGETQYF. CDR3 sequence (DNA): TGTGCCACCAGCAGAGTTCCCTGGGTGGGAGGGGAGACCCAGTACTTC.

This clone was detected a few times. The chain joins TRBV5-1 to TRBJ2-3, with 10 nucleotides matching TRBD1. With V trimmed by 3 bases and J by 2 bases, 6 bases remained unmatched. There are 16 residues in the CDR3. CDR1 and CDR2 from the germline V gene are SGHRS and YFSETQ. CDR3: CASSSQGQGPTDTQYF. The CDR3 region has the DNA TGCGCCAGCAGCTCCCAGGGACAGGGGCCCACAGATACGCAGTATTTT.

The V and J genes are TRBV25-1 and TRBJ2-5; maybe TRBD1 (6 bases). This CDR3 has 15 amino acids. V was clipped by 4 bases and J by 1 base, with 13 bases between them. Germline assignment: CDR1 MGHDK and CDR2 SYGVNS. CDR3 region: CASSGIQGVQETQYF. CDR3 in DNA: TGTGCCAGCAGTGGTATACAGGGTGTCCAAGAGACCCAGTACTTC.

V usage is TRBV11-3 and J usage is TRBJ1-1, with D uncertain. The CDR3 loop spans 17 amino acids. The V gene lost 5 bases and the J gene lost 1 base, with 20 bases spanning the gap. Germline CDR1 reads SGHNT; CDR2 reads YENEEA. Here the CDR3 reads CASSPGGRASQNTEAFF. The DNA of the CDR3 is TGTGCCAGCAGCCCGGGTGGGAGGGCCTCCCAGAACACTGAAGCTTTCTTT.

This chain links TRBV30 with TRBJ2-3, with 8 nucleotides matching TRBD2. CDR1 and CDR2 from the germline V gene are GTSNPN and SVGIG (reference sequence). CDR3 length: 16 amino acids. The ends lost 0 bases at V and 1 base at J; junction bases unmatched: 6. The CDR3, as DNA: TGTGCCTGGAGTGTAGGCGGGGGGTCGGGCACAGATACGCAGTATTTT. It translates to CAWSVGGGSGTDTQYF.

The rearrangement joins TRBV5-1 to TRBJ2-7; 12 bases map to TRBD2. Germline V gene data show CDR1 as SGHRS and CDR2 as YFSETQ. J lost 5 bases, V lost 4 bases, and 13 bases had no gene match. This CDR3 has 17 amino acids. The CDR3 region has the DNA TGCGCCAGCAGCGCCGGACTAGCGGGACAGTACAGAGACGAGCAGTACTTC. Translated: CASSAGLAGQYRDEQYF. The whole variable domain, filled in from reference TRBV5-1 and TRBJ2-7, reads KAGVTQTPRYLIKTRGQQVTLSCSPISGHRSVSWYQQTPGQGLQFLFEYFSETQRNKGNFPGRFSGRQFSNSRSEMNVSTLELGDSALYLCASSAGLAGQYRDEQYFGPGTRLTVT.

The V gene is TRBV19, the J gene TRBJ1-2, with D possibly TRBD1 on 5 matching bases. V was trimmed by 3 bases and J by 5 bases, leaving 13 bases between them. Germline CDR1 is LNHDA and CDR2 is SQIVND (reference sequence). The CDR3 extends over 14 amino acids. CDR3 bases: TGTGCCAGTAGTATGGGCAGGACAACATATGGCTACACCTTC. It yields the protein CASSMGRTTYGYTF. The whole variable domain, filled in from reference TRBV19 and TRBJ1-2, reads DGGITQSPKYLFRKEGQNVTLSCEQNLNHDAMYWYRQDPGQGLRLIYYSQIVNDFQKGDIAEGYSVSREKKESFPLTVTSAQKNPTAFYLCASSMGRTTYGYTFGSGTRLTVV.

This clone was found a few times. This chain joins TRBV4-3 and TRBJ1-1; D not resolved. The CDR3 is 14 amino acids. V was cut by 0 bases and J by 7 bases, with 12 bases left in between. CDR1 is LGHNA, CDR2 YSLEER, per germline. The CDR3 DNA reads TGCGCCAGCAGCCAAGATTTTGGGCAGCTTGAAGCTTTCTTT. Translated: CASSQDFGQLEAFF.

DNA of the CDR3: TGTGCTACCGGGTCAGGGAGGGGATATGGCTACACCTTC. Translated: CATGSGRGYGYTF. The rearrangement links TRBV2 to TRBJ1-2; the D gene is possibly TRBD1 (5 bases). The CDR3 is 13 residues long. Germline CDR1 SNHLY, CDR2 FYNNEI.

This chain uses TRBV5-1 with TRBJ1-1, with a weak D call TRBD1 (6 bases). The germline V gene has CDR1 SGHRS and CDR2 YFSETQ. V was trimmed by 0 bases and J by 5 bases, leaving 14 bases between them. This CDR3 contains 15 residues. The CDR3 region is CASSLGLDSQTEAFF. Here the CDR3 DNA reads TGCGCCAGCAGCTTGGGATTGGACAGTCAAACTGAAGCTTTCTTT.